This record concerns one T cell receptor beta chain sequence. Its antigen is not yet known. Base qualities are missing; no much larger clone stands one base away. Ends trimmed: V by 6 bases, J by 1 base; bases unmatched to a gene: 12. The CDR3 sequence holds 16 residues, the cysteine and phenylalanine included. Just CDR3 DNA is preserved here, 48 bases in frame from base 1. In the germline V gene, CDR1 corresponds to SQVTM and CDR2 to ANQGSEA. The data derive from a study of beta chain features in type 1 diabetes (dated by TCRdb to 2017 to 2018). Context from the whole study: Patients and healthy donors did not differ in mean age, gender distribution, total cell number or subset yield. In the study, recently diagnosed type 1 diabetes patients and matched healthy donors were compared on the TCRB repertoires of their sorted circulating CD4+ T cell subsets. A total of 85 million to 140 million sorted cells were examined across all samples, and a strong correlation was observed between cell number per subset and RNA yield. Regulatory and stem cell-like memory subsets were obtained from only 8 patients and roughly 8 healthy donors, while naive and central memory subsets were obtained from all 28 donors.

Overall study outcomes, separate from this receptor: In all four CD4+ subsets, TCRB CDR3 length was moderately but significantly shorter in type 1 diabetes patients. HLA sub-analyses involved small numbers of individuals, so any influence of HLA type on TCRB rearrangement remained unresolved. Fewer insertions and more nucleotide deletions at VDJ recombination sites were observed in patients with type 1 diabetes, implying thymic rearrangement abnormalities. Naive, central memory and regulatory TCRB repertoires appeared more similar among patients than among healthy donors. PCR may preferentially amplify shorter templates, but because patient and control samples were amplified and corrected together, any resulting skew would affect both groups equally. Because cDNA was sequenced instead of genomic DNA, highly expressing activated cells could be over-represented, though the groups showed no difference in activation or CD3 levels.

A single peripheral blood draw of approximately 110 mL on average was collected from each donor into heparinised tubes. A BD FACSAria II was used to sort naive, central memory, regulatory and stem cell-like memory CD4+ T cells with a panel that included CD45RO, CCR7, CD25, CD127, CD95 and CD27. Purity was above 98% for every sorted population. PBMCs were isolated right away by Lymphoprep density gradient centrifugation and were stained directly, without culture. Samples were stained and sorted in pairs, with one healthy donor and one patient per experiment, so that batch effects were minimized. The entire isolated RNA was reverse transcribed using the High Capacity cDNA Reverse Transcription Kit, and thus expressed TCRB transcripts were sequenced. Deep immunoSEQ sequencing was performed on naive, central memory and regulatory T cell samples, with an average of around 3.4 million total reads per sample. Sorted cells were lysed in RLT buffer and RNA was extracted with DNase-treated RNeasy Micro or Mini kits, depending on cell number. Each cell subset was processed on its own to prevent cross-contamination, while patient and healthy donor samples were processed together. Using the immunoSEQ multiplex PCR, TCRB sequences were amplified from cDNA into 87-bp fragments spanning the CDR3 region. Sequencing of the amplicons was done on the Illumina HiSeq platform. Per the original workflow: Synthetic template baselines were used to correct PCR bias computationally, reads within Hamming distance 2 were collapsed, and singletons that could not be merged were discarded. Reads were aligned against IMGT to assign V, D and J genes, CDR3 length and insertions or deletions at six rearrangement sites. Within each subset, clonotype counts were normalized to sorted cell number, after which true diversity and Gini coefficients were computed with the tcR R package. Repertoire sharing was quantified using the overlap coefficient calculated on TCRB nucleotide sequences. Drawn from immuneACCESS, this table holds only the in-frame rearrangements with V and J called that TCRdb kept. Clones are partly lost; checked studies trace under half to an unresolved V gene and leave the rest unexplained. V and J calls and clone size are copied from that table; D and trimming were computed from the DNA. The sample records roughly 150,000 clones, more than 9.5% of which are singletons. Together, the top ten hold approximately 2% of the sample.

The sequenced material came from central memory CD4+ T cells from blood. The chain employs TRBV29-1 and TRBJ2-1, with 7 central nucleotides matching TRBD2. The TCR comes from a man younger than 35 in good health. Here the CDR3 is given as CSVIGAAGSSYNEQFF. The sequenced DNA is TGCAGCGTCATTGGGGCAGCGGGATCTTCCTACAATGAGCAGTTCTTC.